The 5 T cell receptor beta chains listed next were all sequenced from one sample in a study of breast tumors, draining lymph nodes, adjacent tissues listed by TCRdb under 2016. The receptor library was made with multiplex PCR. Sequencing instrument: Illumina HiSeq 2000. The public reads were run again by TCRdb, first through fastp at Q25 and then through MiXCR, and only productive beta chains were kept. Entries are consolidated by CDR3 protein sequence, retaining the most common genes and DNA. The table for this sample lists about 270,000 distinct CDR3 sequences; about 33% of them were counted only once. Roughly 1.1% of the sample is taken by the ten largest. The lymph node samples were taken from the axillary draining lymph nodes of breast cancer patients. Sequenced sample: axillary lymph node tissue. These receptors were taken from a female donor with breast cancer. Some clones in this sample may be carry-over from other donors' samples.

There are a few counts of this clonotype. The V and J genes are TRBV27 and TRBJ2-1, with 7 bases matching TRBD1. Losses at the gene ends were 2 bases for V and 7 bases for J; bases not matched to a gene: 17. This CDR3 is 18 amino acids long. Germline CDR1 MNHEY, CDR2 SMNVEV (reference sequence). Here the CDR3 reads CASSLGVAQGTMNNEQFF. The CDR3 region has the DNA TGTGCCAGCAGTTTAGGCGTGGCACAGGGGACAATGAATAATGAGCAGTTCTTC.

Comment on this clonotype: This CDR3 fails to terminate in the conserved phenylalanine or tryptophan, so it likely reflects a read error. V usage is TRBV11-2 and J usage is TRBJ2-1; unclear D gene. The V end lost 0 bases, the J end lost 0 bases, and 6 bases lay between the germline ends. The CDR3 has 15 residues. Germline lookup yields CDR1 SGHAT and CDR2 FQNNGV. The CDR3 reads CASSLDRSSYNEQFS. The CDR3 coding sequence is TGTGCCAGCAGCTTAGATAGAAGCTCCTACAATGAGCAGTTCTCC.

Points on this clonotype: The conserved phenylalanine or tryptophan normally closing the CDR3 is absent here, so this likely arose from a read error. The gene calls are TRBV7-3 and TRBJ1-2, with D possibly TRBD1 on 5 matching bases. Trimming removed 6 bases from V and 6 bases from J, with 23 bases in between. Germline CDR1 reads SGHTA; CDR2 reads FQGTGA. This CDR3 comprises 16 residues. In DNA form, the CDR3 reads TGTGCCAGCAGTTTATCAGCAGGGCCCACTGGAGATGGCTACACCCTC. Translation gives CASSLSAGPTGDGYTL.

On this clonotype: Since a much larger clone is just one base distant, this may be a read error. V usage is TRBV19 and J usage is TRBJ2-5; a weak D match, TRBD2 (6 bases). This CDR3 comprises 13 residues. Trimming shortened V by 6 bases and J by 5 bases, and 13 bases separated the two germline ends. Germline V CDR1 and CDR2: LNHDA, SQIVND (reference sequence). The CDR3 spells CASREGNVETQYF. DNA for the CDR3: TGTGCCAGTAGGGAGGGGAATGTGGAGACCCAGTACTTC.

There are many counts of this clonotype. This chain uses TRBV30 with TRBJ1-2; TRBD1 aligns across 7 bases. The CDR3 sequence is 11 residues long. V dropped 0 bases and J dropped 8; count of bases not matched to a gene: 0. From germline, CDR1 is GTSNPN and CDR2 SVGIG (reference sequence). CDR3 DNA: TGTGCCTGGAGTGTACAGGGGGGCTACACCTTC. Its protein product is CAWSVQGGYTF.